This T cell receptor (beta chain) appears in the sequencing data of a study of T cell repertoires in cytomegalovirus infection. Study at large: Epitope selection comprised recently identified HLA-C-restricted CMV epitopes and well-studied HLA-B-restricted CMV epitopes. TCR beta signatures that were public indicated CMV infection and matching HLA type. Whole-study results and caveats: Dominating the ex vivo response were TCR beta clonotypes that were CMV-specific and HLA-C-restricted. Cumulative public TCR beta family frequency identified CMV carriers with the relevant HLA.

In TCRdb, the reads were re-called with MiXCR into one record per CDR3 protein. In the table there are about 920,000 distinct CDR3 sequences, around 32% of which are singletons. Comments on this clonotype: Antigen specificity is unknown.

The CDR3 runs to 15 residues. The junction had 14 bases not matched to a gene; V was cut back by 3 bases and J by 13 bases. Germline assignment: CDR1 MRHNA and CDR2 SNTAGT. J is TRBJ2-1 and V is TRBV6-4, with TRBD2 matching 8 bases. Sequencing used cultured CD8+ T cells from PBMCs, obtained from culture after CMV antigen stimulation. The receptor comes from a human donor in good health (CMV status not recorded). Some clones in this sample may be carry-over from other donors' samples. Here the CDR3 reads CASSEDFSGGTPQFF. For the CDR3, the DNA is TGTGCCAGCAGTGAGGATTTTTCGGGGGGGACCCCTCAGTTCTTC.